Sequencing of this T cell receptor beta chain was carried out in a study of cytotoxic CD8 clonotypes in ibrutinib-treated CLL. Using immunoSEQ multiplex PCR, the repertoire was profiled, and TCRdb retains in-frame clones only, with some absent. Of 130,000 or so clones in the sample, around 80% are singletons; the top ten hold about 3.3%. Germline CDR1 reads KGHSH; CDR2 reads LQKENI. V lost 5 bases to trimming and J lost 1 base; unmatched junction nucleotides: 4. This CDR3 spans 16 amino acids. The chain recombines TRBV18 with TRBJ1-5, with 11 nucleotides matching TRBD1. The source material was PBMCs, sampled after 24 months of ibrutinib treatment. The TCR originated in a human donor with chronic lymphocytic leukemia. The CDR3 region has the DNA TGTGCCAGCTCATCACGGGACAGGGGGAGCAATCAGCCCCAGCATTTT. Translating gives CASSSRDRGSNQPQHF.